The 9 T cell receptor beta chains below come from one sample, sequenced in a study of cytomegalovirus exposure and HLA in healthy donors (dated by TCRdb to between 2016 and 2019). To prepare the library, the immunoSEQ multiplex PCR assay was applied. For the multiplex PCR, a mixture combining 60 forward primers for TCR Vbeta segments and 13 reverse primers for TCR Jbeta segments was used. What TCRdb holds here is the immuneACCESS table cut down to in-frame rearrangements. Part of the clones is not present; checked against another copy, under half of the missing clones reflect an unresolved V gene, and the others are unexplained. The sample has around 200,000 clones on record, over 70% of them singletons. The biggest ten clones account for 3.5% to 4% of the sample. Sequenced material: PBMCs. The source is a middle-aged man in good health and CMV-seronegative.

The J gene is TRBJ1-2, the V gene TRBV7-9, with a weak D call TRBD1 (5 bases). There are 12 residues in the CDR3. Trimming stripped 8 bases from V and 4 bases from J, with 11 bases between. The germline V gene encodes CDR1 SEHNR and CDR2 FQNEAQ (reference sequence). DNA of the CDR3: TGTGCCAGCGCAGGGAGGTTCTATGGCTACACCTTC. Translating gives CASAGRFYGYTF.

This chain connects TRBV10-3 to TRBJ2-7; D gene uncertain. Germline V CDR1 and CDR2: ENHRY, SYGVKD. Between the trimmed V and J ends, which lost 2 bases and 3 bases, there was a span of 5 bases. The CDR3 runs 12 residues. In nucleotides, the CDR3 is TGTGCCATCAGTGAGGGGCACTACGAGCAGTACTTC. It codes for CAISEGHYEQYF.

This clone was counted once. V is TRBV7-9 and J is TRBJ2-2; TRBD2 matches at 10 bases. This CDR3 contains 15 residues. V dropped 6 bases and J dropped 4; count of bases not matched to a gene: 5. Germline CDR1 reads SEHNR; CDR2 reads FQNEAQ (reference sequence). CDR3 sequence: CASRPASGGTGELFF. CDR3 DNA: TGTGCCAGCAGGCCGGCTAGCGGGGGCACCGGGGAGCTGTTTTTT.

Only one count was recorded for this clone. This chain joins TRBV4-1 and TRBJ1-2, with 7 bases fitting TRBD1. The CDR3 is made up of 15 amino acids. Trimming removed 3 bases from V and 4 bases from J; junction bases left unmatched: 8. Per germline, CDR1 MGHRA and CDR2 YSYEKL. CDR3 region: CASSQRSGTVYGYTF. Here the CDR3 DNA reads TGCGCCAGCAGCCAGAGGTCAGGGACAGTCTATGGCTACACCTTC.

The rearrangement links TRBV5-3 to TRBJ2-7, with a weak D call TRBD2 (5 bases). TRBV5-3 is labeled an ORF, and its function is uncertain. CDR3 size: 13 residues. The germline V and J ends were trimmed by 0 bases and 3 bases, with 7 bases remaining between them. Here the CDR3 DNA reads TGTGCCAGAAGCTTGGATGGGAGCTACGAGCAGTACTTC. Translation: CARSLDGSYEQYF.

This chain's CDR3 is CASSPADRGVFSGNTIYF. CDR3 coding DNA: TGTGCCAGCTCACCAGCCGACAGGGGCGTTTTCTCTGGAAACACCATATATTTT. The chain is built from TRBV18 and TRBJ1-3; 8 bases agree with TRBD1. Per the germline V gene, CDR1 is KGHSH and CDR2 is LQKENI. The CDR3 spans 18 residues. Trimming took 2 bases from V and 0 from J; bases not matched to a gene: 9.

The CDR3: CASSIGDSFYEQYF. In DNA form, the CDR3 reads TGTGCCAGCAGCATTGGGGACAGTTTTTACGAGCAGTACTTC. The chain recombines TRBV9 with TRBJ2-5, with TRBD1 matching 7 bases. The end of the DNA aligns better with TRBJ2-7, so the J call may be wrong. This CDR3 comprises 14 residues. Germline lookup yields CDR1 SGDLS and CDR2 YYNGEE.

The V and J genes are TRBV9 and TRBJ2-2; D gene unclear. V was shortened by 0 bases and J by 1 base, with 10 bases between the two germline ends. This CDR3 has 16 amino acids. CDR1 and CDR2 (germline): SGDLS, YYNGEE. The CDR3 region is CASSVGSNLNTGELFF. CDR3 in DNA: TGTGCCAGCAGCGTAGGTAGCAACCTGAACACCGGGGAGCTGTTTTTT.

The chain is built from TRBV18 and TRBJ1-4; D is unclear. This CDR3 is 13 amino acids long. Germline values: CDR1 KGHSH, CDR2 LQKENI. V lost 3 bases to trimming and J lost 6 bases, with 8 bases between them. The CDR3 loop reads CASSPWQDEKLFF. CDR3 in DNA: TGTGCCAGCTCACCCTGGCAGGATGAAAAACTGTTTTTT.